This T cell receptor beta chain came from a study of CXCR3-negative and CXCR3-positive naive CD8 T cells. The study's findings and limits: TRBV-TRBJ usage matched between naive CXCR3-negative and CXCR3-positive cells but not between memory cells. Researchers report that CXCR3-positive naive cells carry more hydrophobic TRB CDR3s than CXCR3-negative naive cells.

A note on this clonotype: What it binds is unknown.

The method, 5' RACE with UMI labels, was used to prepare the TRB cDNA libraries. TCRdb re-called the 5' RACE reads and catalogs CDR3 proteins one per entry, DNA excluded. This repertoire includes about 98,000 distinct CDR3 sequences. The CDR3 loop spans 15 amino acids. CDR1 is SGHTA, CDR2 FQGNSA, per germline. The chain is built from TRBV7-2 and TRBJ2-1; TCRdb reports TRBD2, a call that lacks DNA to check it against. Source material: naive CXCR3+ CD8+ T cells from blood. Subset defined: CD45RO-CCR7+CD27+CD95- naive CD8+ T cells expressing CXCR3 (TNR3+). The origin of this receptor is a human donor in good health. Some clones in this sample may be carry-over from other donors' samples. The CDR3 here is CASSLGAGAYNEQFF.